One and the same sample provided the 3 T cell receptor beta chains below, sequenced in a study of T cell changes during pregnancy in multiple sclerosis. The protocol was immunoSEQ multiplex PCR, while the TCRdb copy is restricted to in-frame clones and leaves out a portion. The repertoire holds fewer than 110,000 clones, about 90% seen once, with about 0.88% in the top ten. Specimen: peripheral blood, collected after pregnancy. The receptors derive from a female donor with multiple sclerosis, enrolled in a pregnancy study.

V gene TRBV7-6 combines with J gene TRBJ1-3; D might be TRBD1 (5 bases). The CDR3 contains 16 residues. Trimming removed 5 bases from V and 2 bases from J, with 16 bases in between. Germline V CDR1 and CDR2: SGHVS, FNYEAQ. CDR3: CASSPSRGNTGNTIYF. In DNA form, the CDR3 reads TGTGCCAGCAGCCCCTCCCGGGGGAATACTGGAAACACCATATATTTT.

CDR3 DNA: TGTGCCAGCAGCTTAGGAGCGGGGGCTTACAATGAGCAGTTCTTC. This sequence encodes CASSLGAGAYNEQFF. The chain is built from TRBV7-3 and TRBJ2-1, with 8 bases that match TRBD2. Germline V gives CDR1 SGHTA, CDR2 FQGTGA. With V trimmed by 2 bases and J by 4 bases, 4 bases remained unmatched. CDR3 length: 15 amino acids.

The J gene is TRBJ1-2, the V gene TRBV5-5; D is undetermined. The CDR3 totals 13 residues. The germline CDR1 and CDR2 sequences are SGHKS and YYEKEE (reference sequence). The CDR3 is CASQAGNADGYTF. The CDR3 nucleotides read TGTGCTTCTCAGGCGGGGAACGCTGATGGCTACACCTTC.